This is a list of T cell receptor beta chains from one sample in a study of OX40 agonist ivuxolimab in advanced cancers. Some clones are missing from TCRdb's copy, which holds only in-frame ones; the method was immunoSEQ multiplex PCR. The sample lists about 48,000 clones; roughly three quarters were seen once. Here the sequenced sample was CD4+ or CD8+ T cells sorted from blood, taken in a trial of the OX40 agonist ivuxolimab. The source of these receptors is an adult with an advanced solid tumor such as melanoma, head and neck, liver or kidney cancer. Both conserved end residues are part of each CDR3. The order of the fields is CDR3 DNA, CDR3 protein, clone size, D gene, V gene, J gene. The D gene is left open where the match is weak. Some rows mark clone size as missing; the rest say once, few, many or name a class of expanded clone.

CDR3nt: TGTGCCAGCAGCGCGACAGGTTACGAGCAGTACTTC
CDR3aa: CASSATGYEQYF
abundance: NA
d_gene: NA
v_gene: TRBV6-5
j_gene: TRBJ2-7

CDR3nt: TGTGCCAGCAGCTTAGTAGCGAGCTCTGGAAACACCATATATTTT
CDR3aa: CASSLVASSGNTIYF
abundance: NA
d_gene: NA
v_gene: TRBV11-2
j_gene: TRBJ1-3

CDR3nt: TGTGCCAGCAGCTTGTCCTGGCAAGAGACCCAGTACTTC
CDR3aa: CASSLSWQETQYF
abundance: NA
d_gene: NA
v_gene: TRBV5-5
j_gene: TRBJ2-5

CDR3nt: TGTGCCAGCAGTTTGGCTAATCACTATGGCTACACCTTC
CDR3aa: CASSLANHYGYTF
abundance: NA
d_gene: NA
v_gene: TRBV27
j_gene: TRBJ1-2

CDR3nt: TGTGCCAGCAGCCCCAGGGAGAGCAATCAGCCCCAGCATTTT
CDR3aa: CASSPRESNQPQHF
abundance: NA
d_gene: NA
v_gene: TRBV7-9
j_gene: TRBJ1-5

CDR3nt: TGTGCCAGCAGATATGGTGGGACGAACACCGGGGAGCTGTTTTTT
CDR3aa: CASRYGGTNTGELFF
abundance: NA
d_gene: NA
v_gene: TRBV7-6
j_gene: TRBJ2-2

CDR3nt: TGTGCCATCAGTTCCGGGGGACAGGGGGTAGGTGGCTACACCTTC
CDR3aa: CAISSGGQGVGGYTF
abundance: NA
d_gene: TRBD1
v_gene: TRBV10-3
j_gene: TRBJ1-2

CDR3nt: TGCGCCAGCAGCCAAGATCCTCTAGCGGGACTTACCTCCTACAATGAGCAGTTCTTC
CDR3aa: CASSQDPLAGLTSYNEQFF
abundance: NA
d_gene: TRBD2
v_gene: TRBV4-1
j_gene: TRBJ2-1

CDR3nt: TGTGCCAGCAGCTTGCGTAGCGGGAGGGACAATGAGCAGTTCTTC
CDR3aa: CASSLRSGRDNEQFF
abundance: NA
d_gene: TRBD2
v_gene: TRBV5-4
j_gene: TRBJ2-1

CDR3nt: TGTGCCAGTAGTTCTCCGGGACAGACGAGATCCTACGAGCAGTACTTC
CDR3aa: CASSSPGQTRSYEQYF
abundance: NA
d_gene: TRBD1
v_gene: TRBV19
j_gene: TRBJ2-7

CDR3nt: TGTGCCAGCAGTAGAAGGGGTGTCAGCGGGAGGGGAAGCGCGACGCAGTATTTT
CDR3aa: CASSRRGVSGRGSATQYF
abundance: few
d_gene: TRBD2
v_gene: TRBV7-2
j_gene: TRBJ2-3

CDR3nt: TGCGCCAGCAGCCAAGATATGGCTACCGGAGGCGGCTACACCTTC
CDR3aa: CASSQDMATGGGYTF
abundance: NA
d_gene: NA
v_gene: TRBV4-1
j_gene: TRBJ1-2

CDR3nt: TGTGCCAGCAGTTACTCGAGGAGTAGCTATGGCTACACCTTC
CDR3aa: CASSYSRSSYGYTF
abundance: NA
d_gene: NA
v_gene: TRBV6-5
j_gene: TRBJ1-2

CDR3nt: TGTGCCAGCAGTTACTTCCCGGGGGGGGACTACGAGCAGTACTTC
CDR3aa: CASSYFPGGDYEQYF
abundance: NA
d_gene: TRBD2
v_gene: TRBV6-5
j_gene: TRBJ2-7

CDR3nt: TGTGCCAGCAGCGTATACGGACAGAACACTGAAGCTTTCTTT
CDR3aa: CASSVYGQNTEAFF
abundance: NA
d_gene: NA
v_gene: TRBV9
j_gene: TRBJ1-1

CDR3nt: TGTGCCAGCAGCTTACGACGCGGGAGCTCTGGAAACACCATATATTTT
CDR3aa: CASSLRRGSSGNTIYF
abundance: NA
d_gene: NA
v_gene: TRBV11-2
j_gene: TRBJ1-3

CDR3nt: TGTGCCAGTAGTATCGAGGTTAGCGGACTCTCCTACAATGAGCAGTTCTTC
CDR3aa: CASSIEVSGLSYNEQFF
abundance: NA
d_gene: NA
v_gene: TRBV19
j_gene: TRBJ2-1

CDR3nt: TGTGCCAGCAGCTCCACCGGGACCCAAGAGACCCAGTACTTC
CDR3aa: CASSSTGTQETQYF
abundance: NA
d_gene: NA
v_gene: TRBV5-4
j_gene: TRBJ2-5

CDR3nt: TGCGCCAGCAGCCAAGGCGGGAACACTGAAGCTTTCTTT
CDR3aa: CASSQGGNTEAFF
abundance: once
d_gene: NA
v_gene: TRBV4-1
j_gene: TRBJ1-1

CDR3nt: TGCGCCAGCAGCTTATTAGAGGGGAACGAAAAACTGTTTTTT
CDR3aa: CASSLLEGNEKLFF
abundance: NA
d_gene: NA
v_gene: TRBV5-1
j_gene: TRBJ1-4

CDR3nt: TGTGCCAGCAGCTTGGACTATAGCGGGGGAAGCTCCTACGAGCAGTACTTC
CDR3aa: CASSLDYSGGSSYEQYF
abundance: NA
d_gene: TRBD2
v_gene: TRBV5-6
j_gene: TRBJ2-7

CDR3nt: TGTGCCAGCAGCCCTTTTGGGACAGGGGGATACGAGCAGTACTTC
CDR3aa: CASSPFGTGGYEQYF
abundance: few
d_gene: TRBD1
v_gene: TRBV14
j_gene: TRBJ2-7

CDR3nt: TGTGCCAGCAGGGTCAGCGGAGATAGCAATCAGCCCCAGCATTTT
CDR3aa: CASRVSGDSNQPQHF
abundance: NA
d_gene: NA
v_gene: TRBV6-1
j_gene: TRBJ1-5

CDR3nt: TGCGCCAGCAGCTTGGCCGGGTCCCCGGGGACTGAAGCTTTCTTT
CDR3aa: CASSLAGSPGTEAFF
abundance: NA
d_gene: NA
v_gene: TRBV5-1
j_gene: TRBJ1-1

CDR3nt: TGTGCCAGCAGCACGGACGTAGCGGATTCACCCCTCCACTTT
CDR3aa: CASSTDVADSPLHF
abundance: NA
d_gene: NA
v_gene: TRBV6-5
j_gene: TRBJ1-6

CDR3nt: TGTGCCAGCTCGAGGGACAGGGCGGCAACTAATGAAAAACTGTTTTTT
CDR3aa: CASSRDRAATNEKLFF
abundance: NA
d_gene: TRBD1
v_gene: TRBV18
j_gene: TRBJ1-4

CDR3nt: TGTGCCAGCAGACCAGGGCGACCTGGAAACACCATATATTTT
CDR3aa: CASRPGRPGNTIYF
abundance: NA
d_gene: NA
v_gene: TRBV5-5
j_gene: TRBJ1-3

CDR3nt: TGTGCCAGCAGCCCCGGGGGCCGTAACTATGGCTACACCTTC
CDR3aa: CASSPGGRNYGYTF
abundance: NA
d_gene: NA
v_gene: TRBV9
j_gene: TRBJ1-2

CDR3nt: TGTGCCAGCAGCCTACTGACCCGGGTCCTCGATTATGGCTACACCTTC
CDR3aa: CASSLLTRVLDYGYTF
abundance: NA
d_gene: NA
v_gene: TRBV7-9
j_gene: TRBJ1-2

CDR3nt: TGTGCCAGTAGTATACGTCAGGGGACGTCCTACGAGCAGTACTTC
CDR3aa: CASSIRQGTSYEQYF
abundance: NA
d_gene: NA
v_gene: TRBV19
j_gene: TRBJ2-7

CDR3nt: TGTGCCAGCAGCTTGGACAGGACTCCGGGGGATGGCTACACCTTC
CDR3aa: CASSLDRTPGDGYTF
abundance: NA
d_gene: TRBD1
v_gene: TRBV6-5
j_gene: TRBJ1-2

CDR3nt: TGCGCCAGCAGCCAATTGGCCACGAGACTCACCGGGGAGCTGTTTTTT
CDR3aa: CASSQLATRLTGELFF
abundance: few
d_gene: NA
v_gene: TRBV4-3
j_gene: TRBJ2-2

CDR3nt: TGTGCCAGCAGTGACTGGGCCAGCTCGCCGGCCACAGATACGCAGTATTTT
CDR3aa: CASSDWASSPATDTQYF
abundance: once
d_gene: NA
v_gene: TRBV6-4
j_gene: TRBJ2-3

CDR3nt: TGTGCCAGCAGTTCTGGTACAGGGCCCAACGAGCAGTACTTC
CDR3aa: CASSSGTGPNEQYF
abundance: NA
d_gene: NA
v_gene: TRBV6-5
j_gene: TRBJ2-7

CDR3nt: TGTGCCAGCAGCCTCAGACAGGCGGGGGAGCAGTACTTC
CDR3aa: CASSLRQAGEQYF
abundance: NA
d_gene: NA
v_gene: TRBV11-2
j_gene: TRBJ2-7

CDR3nt: TGTGCCAGCAGTGATAGGCAAATCATGAACACTGAAGCTTTCTTT
CDR3aa: CASSDRQIMNTEAFF
abundance: NA
d_gene: NA
v_gene: TRBV2
j_gene: TRBJ1-1

CDR3nt: TGCGCCAGCAATCAAACCCCCGAGGAACTTGGGACTGAAGCTTTCTTT
CDR3aa: CASNQTPEELGTEAFF
abundance: once
d_gene: NA
v_gene: TRBV5-1
j_gene: TRBJ1-1

CDR3nt: TGTGCCAGCTCGCTCAGGGGAGGCACCGGGGAGCTGTTTTTT
CDR3aa: CASSLRGGTGELFF
abundance: NA
d_gene: NA
v_gene: TRBV6-5
j_gene: TRBJ2-2

CDR3nt: TGCAGCGTTTCGACAGGGGGCGGTCAGCCCCAGCATTTT
CDR3aa: CSVSTGGGQPQHF
abundance: NA
d_gene: TRBD1
v_gene: TRBV29-1
j_gene: TRBJ1-5

CDR3nt: TGTGCCAGCAGCCCCGGGACAGGGAACACTGAAGCTTTCTTT
CDR3aa: CASSPGTGNTEAFF
abundance: NA
d_gene: TRBD1
v_gene: TRBV4-2
j_gene: TRBJ1-1

CDR3nt: TGCAGCGTTGAGGCCAGGGTCCAAGAGACCCAGTACTTC
CDR3aa: CSVEARVQETQYF
abundance: NA
d_gene: NA
v_gene: TRBV29-1
j_gene: TRBJ2-5

CDR3nt: TGTGCCTGGAGCGCTAAGGGGGCGATGGACGAGCAGTACTTC
CDR3aa: CAWSAKGAMDEQYF
abundance: NA
d_gene: TRBD1
v_gene: TRBV30
j_gene: TRBJ2-7

CDR3nt: TGTGCCAGCAGGATAACAGGGGAGTACGAGCAGTACTTC
CDR3aa: CASRITGEYEQYF
abundance: NA
d_gene: TRBD1
v_gene: TRBV6-1
j_gene: TRBJ2-7

CDR3nt: TGTGCCAGCAGCTCTGGACTAGCGGGGAGTCGCCAGCAGTACTTC
CDR3aa: CASSSGLAGSRQQYF
abundance: NA
d_gene: TRBD2
v_gene: TRBV13
j_gene: TRBJ2-7

CDR3nt: TGCGCCAGCAGCTTGGAGGCAAACTACGAGCAGTACTTC
CDR3aa: CASSLEANYEQYF
abundance: NA
d_gene: NA
v_gene: TRBV5-1
j_gene: TRBJ2-7

CDR3nt: TGTGCCAGCAGCTGGGGCGGAGGCCGACCGGGGTACAATGAGCAGTTCTTC
CDR3aa: CASSWGGGRPGYNEQFF
abundance: few
d_gene: NA
v_gene: TRBV4-2
j_gene: TRBJ2-1

CDR3nt: TGTGCCAGCAGTTTACTAGCGGGAATTGAGCAGTTCTTC
CDR3aa: CASSLLAGIEQFF
abundance: NA
d_gene: TRBD2
v_gene: TRBV27
j_gene: TRBJ2-1

CDR3nt: TGCGCCAGCAGCCCGTCAACAGGGGGAACCTACAATGAGCAGTTCTTC
CDR3aa: CASSPSTGGTYNEQFF
abundance: NA
d_gene: TRBD1
v_gene: TRBV4-3
j_gene: TRBJ2-1

CDR3nt: TGCGCCAGCAGCCGCCGGTATCGATCTAGCGAAAATTACGAGCAGTACTTC
CDR3aa: CASSRRYRSSENYEQYF
abundance: once
d_gene: NA
v_gene: TRBV4-1
j_gene: TRBJ2-7

CDR3nt: TGTGCCAGCAGGGAAGGCGCCGGGACAGTGTCCTACGAGCAGTACTTC
CDR3aa: CASREGAGTVSYEQYF
abundance: few
d_gene: TRBD1
v_gene: TRBV27
j_gene: TRBJ2-7

CDR3nt: TGTGCCAGCAGCCAGCAGCCGGGACTAGCGTACACCGGGGAGCTGTTTTTT
CDR3aa: CASSQQPGLAYTGELFF
abundance: NA
d_gene: TRBD2
v_gene: TRBV4-2
j_gene: TRBJ2-2

CDR3nt: TGTGCCAGCAGCTTAGCAGGGCTTACTTCAAGGGGGCAGTTCTTC
CDR3aa: CASSLAGLTSRGQFF
abundance: NA
d_gene: NA
v_gene: TRBV11-2
j_gene: TRBJ2-1

CDR3nt: TGCAGCGTTGAAGGGCCGGGACAAACCGTCTACGAGCAGTACTTC
CDR3aa: CSVEGPGQTVYEQYF
abundance: few
d_gene: NA
v_gene: TRBV29-1
j_gene: TRBJ2-7